This T cell receptor (beta chain) came from a study of neurological immune-mediated disorders. Study at large: Multiple sclerosis patients numbering 34 comprised some 31 relapsing-remitting and 3 secondary progressive patients.

There are 10 residues in the CDR3. V lost 6 bases and J 7 bases, leaving 6 bases between the germline ends. Germline CDR1 SEHNR, CDR2 FQNEAQ (reference sequence). This clonotype was seen ten or more times. Each sequencing run yielded over 180 million TCR-beta sequences from 15-18 subjects. TCRdb re-called the 5' RACE reads with MiXCR, one entry per CDR3 protein. Of approximately 60,000 distinct CDR3 sequences listed, 3.5% to 5% are singletons. The chain recombines TRBV7-9 with TRBJ1-2; D is uncertain. Sequences were obtained from PBMCs. The receptor was derived from a man aged 45-60 years with multiple sclerosis. CDR3 sequence (DNA): TGTGCCAGCAGTCGCCTTGGCTACACCTTC. The encoded protein is CASSRLGYTF.